This T cell receptor beta chain was obtained from a study of CD8+CD57+ T cells in acquired aplastic anemia (dated by TCRdb to between 2018 and 2020). In the study overall: Extracted DNA from sorted CD4+ and CD8+ cells averaged 3.2 ug, ranging from roughly 0.2 to 30 ug.

The CDR3 starts with the cysteine, ends with the phenylalanine, and has 12 residues. Only the CDR3 DNA is retained, 36 bases long and in frame from the first base. CDR1 and CDR2 (GTSNPN, SVGIG) derive from the germline V gene (reference sequence). The study deep-sequenced TCR repertoires of sorted CD4+ and CD8+ blood T cells from severe aplastic anemia patients and healthy subjects. Ficoll-Paque density gradient centrifugation was used to isolate peripheral blood mononuclear cells. Before DNA extraction, CD4+ and CD8+ T cells were sorted with FACS or magnetic beads. Details on this clonotype: The target of this receptor is not known. Its ends do not fully match the called genes, so a read error is possible.

Genomic DNA was used as template for profiling of TCR beta VDJ combinations and CDR3 sequences. An Illumina HiSeq 2000 was the platform used for TCR repertoire sequencing. The published analysis was carried out like this. TRBV/TRBJ rearrangement plots, CDR3 size and DJ length profiles, and Simpson's diversity index were used to assess repertoires. The immunodominant clone was defined as the most abundant DNA sequence in deep sequencing data. CDR3 amino acid sequences were checked for sharing across subjects and were also compared against the VDJdb database and published repertoires. The public sequencing data were trimmed at Q25 with fastp and processed into clonotypes with MiXCR by TCRdb, which kept only in-frame beta chains. Rows are unified per CDR3 protein, each entry keeping the most common DNA and genes. TCRdb, not the original authors, processed these V and J calls. The sample has more than 150,000 distinct CDR3 sequences on record, roughly 64% of them singletons. The biggest ten clones account for 46% of the sample.

Study-level results and caveats: No significant difference in CD8+ Simpson's diversity was found between patients and healthy controls (P=0.060). Roughly 30 CD8+ CDR3 sequences were found to be shared between patients and controls, but these sequences appeared to be highly expressed in patients and within the immunodominant clones of the patients.

Source material: sorted CD4+, CD8+, or CD8+CD57+ T cells (not recorded which) from PBMCs. The rearranged segments are TRBV30 and TRBJ2-1; a tentative D call is TRBD2 (5 bases match). The sequence was obtained from a human donor with severe aplastic anemia or a healthy control (not recorded which). The DNA is as follows: TGTGCCTGGGGTGTACTAGGTCATGAGCAGTTCTTC. It translates as CAWGVLGHEQFF.